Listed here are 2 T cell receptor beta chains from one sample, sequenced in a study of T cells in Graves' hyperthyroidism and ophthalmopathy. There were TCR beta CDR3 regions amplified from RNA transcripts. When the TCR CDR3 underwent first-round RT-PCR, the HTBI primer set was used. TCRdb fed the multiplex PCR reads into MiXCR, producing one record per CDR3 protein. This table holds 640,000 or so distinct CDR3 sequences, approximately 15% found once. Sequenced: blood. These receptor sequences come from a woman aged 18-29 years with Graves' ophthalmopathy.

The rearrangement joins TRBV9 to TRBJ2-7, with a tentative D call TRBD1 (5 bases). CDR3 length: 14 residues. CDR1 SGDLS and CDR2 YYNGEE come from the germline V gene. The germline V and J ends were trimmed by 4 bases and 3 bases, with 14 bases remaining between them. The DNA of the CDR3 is TGTGCCAGCAGCCCGAGACAGTCCCACTACGAGCAGTACTTC. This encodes CASSPRQSHYEQYF.

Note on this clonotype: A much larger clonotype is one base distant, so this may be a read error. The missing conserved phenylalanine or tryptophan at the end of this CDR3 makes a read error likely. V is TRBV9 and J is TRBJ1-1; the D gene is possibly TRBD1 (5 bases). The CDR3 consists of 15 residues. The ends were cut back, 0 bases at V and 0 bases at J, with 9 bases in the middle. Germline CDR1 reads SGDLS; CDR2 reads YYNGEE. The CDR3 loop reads CASSVGGSMNTEAFL. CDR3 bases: TGTGCCAGCAGCGTAGGGGGGAGTATGAACACTGAAGCTTTCCTT.